This TCR beta chain appears in the sequencing data of a study of blood T cells in healthy people across ages. A second about 6 to 11 cycle PCR used barcoded and J-beta primers. In TCRdb, the 5' RACE reads were re-called with MiXCR into one record per CDR3 protein. Of about 760,000 distinct CDR3 sequences in the sample, 56% were seen once. Extraction yielded at least 5 micrograms of total RNA per sample. Trimming shortened V by 3 bases and J by 1 base, and 10 bases separated the two germline ends. Germline V gene lookup returns CDR1 MNHEY and CDR2 SMNVEV (reference sequence). This CDR3 is 14 amino acids long.

The clonotype comes from a man in his forties in good health. The specimen was blood. The chain employs TRBV27 and TRBJ2-7, with D possibly TRBD1 on 5 matching bases. The CDR3 DNA reads as TGTGCCAGCAGTTTGGCCAGGGAATCCTACGAGCAGTACTTC. Its protein is CASSLARESYEQYF.